A selection of T cell receptor beta chains follows, all from one sample in a study of OX40 agonist ivuxolimab in advanced cancers. Measured with immunoSEQ multiplex PCR; TCRdb has only the in-frame clones, and not every one. The table shows over 80,000 clones, with 84% occurring only once. Sequences were derived from CD4+ or CD8+ T cells sorted from blood, sampled in a trial of the OX40 agonist ivuxolimab. These TCRs come from an adult with an advanced solid tumor such as melanoma, head and neck, liver or kidney cancer. Both conserved end residues are part of each CDR3. Fields, in order: J gene, clone size, D gene, V gene, CDR3 DNA, CDR3 protein. D genes are given only for firm matches. The size entry is marked missing in some rows and otherwise reads once, few, many or a size class.

>TRBJ1-5|NA|TRBD1|TRBV2
TGTGCCAGCAGTGCGGGACAGGGGGTTGGCAATCAGCCCCAGCATTTT
CASSAGQGVGNQPQHF
>TRBJ2-7|few|TRBD1|TRBV18
TGTGCCAGCTCACCGGGACAGGAGGGCGAGCAGTACTTC
CASSPGQEGEQYF
>TRBJ2-1|NA|TRBD1|TRBV10-3
TGTGCCATCAGCAGGGACAGGGATGTAAATGAGCAGTTCTTC
CAISRDRDVNEQFF
>TRBJ2-1|NA|NA|TRBV19
TGTGCCAGTACCCTAAGGGGGGACGGGCGGGCCCTCGGTGAGCAGTTCTTC
CASTLRGDGRALGEQFF
>TRBJ2-5|NA|NA|TRBV6-1
TGTGCCAGCGGGGCGGGGTTTAGGAACCAGTACTTC
CASGAGFRNQYF
>TRBJ2-1|NA|NA|TRBV4-3
TGCGCCAGCAGTCTCGCTGGCAATGAGCAGTTCTTC
CASSLAGNEQFF
>TRBJ1-1|NA|NA|TRBV7-8
TGTGCCAGCAGCTTAGAAGGTGAAGCTTTCTTT
CASSLEGEAFF
>TRBJ2-7|NA|TRBD2|TRBV5-5
TGTGCCAGCAGCCCGGGACTAGCGGGTTCCTACGAGCAGTACTTC
CASSPGLAGSYEQYF
>TRBJ2-1|NA|TRBD1|TRBV7-9
TGTGCCAGCAGCTTAGGGACAGGGATCTCCAATGAGCAGTTCTTC
CASSLGTGISNEQFF
>TRBJ2-7|NA|TRBD1|TRBV5-1
TGCGCCAGCAGCTTGGAGGGAGGACAGGGCGGATACGAGCAGTACTTC
CASSLEGGQGGYEQYF
>TRBJ1-3|NA|NA|TRBV19
TGTGCCAGTATCCCGGGGGCAGCCGCTGGAAACACCATATATTTT
CASIPGAAAGNTIYF
>TRBJ2-3|NA|NA|TRBV5-6
TGTGCCAGCAGCTTGGGTCCAGCCTTCACAGATACGCAGTATTTT
CASSLGPAFTDTQYF
>TRBJ2-1|NA|TRBD1|TRBV7-7
TGTGCCAGCAGCCCTACCGGGACAGCCTACAATGAGCAGTTCTTC
CASSPTGTAYNEQFF
>TRBJ1-4|NA|NA|TRBV5-1
TGCGCCAGCAGCTTGGCGGGGACCCGGGGCGAAAATGAAAAACTGTTTTTT
CASSLAGTRGENEKLFF
>TRBJ1-4|NA|NA|TRBV7-2
TGTGCCAGCAGCTTAGCGTGGGGGGAACTGTTTTTT
CASSLAWGELFF
>TRBJ2-1|NA|TRBD2|TRBV11-2
TGTGCCAGCCGGCGGGGGGGAAAGTACAATGAGCAGTTCTTC
CASRRGGKYNEQFF
>TRBJ1-1|few|TRBD1|TRBV10-1
TGCGCCAGCAGTACAGGGGGAGTGAACACTGAAGCTTTCTTT
CASSTGGVNTEAFF
>TRBJ2-7|NA|NA|TRBV2
TGTGCCAGCAGTGACTGGACTTCCTACGAGCAGTACTTC
CASSDWTSYEQYF
>TRBJ1-6|once|TRBD1|TRBV6-4
TGTGCCAGCAGTGTCACAGGGGGAGGTTCACCCCTCCACTTT
CASSVTGGGSPLHF
>TRBJ2-7|NA|NA|TRBV7-8
TGTGCCAGCAGCTTAGCGGCAGGGGGGCCCTACGAGCAGTACTTC
CASSLAAGGPYEQYF
>TRBJ1-3|NA|NA|TRBV12-5
TGTGCTAGTGGTCGAGGGACGGCCCAGGCGGGAAACACCATATATTTT
CASGRGTAQAGNTIYF
>TRBJ1-6|NA|NA|TRBV7-2
TGTGCCAGCAGCCCCCACCGGGGGGGTAATTCACCCCTCCACTTT
CASSPHRGGNSPLHF
>TRBJ2-7|NA|NA|TRBV19
TGTGCCAGTAGTCCAGGGACTTCCTCGGAGCAGTACTTC
CASSPGTSSEQYF
>TRBJ2-3|NA|NA|TRBV30
TGTGCCTGGAGTGCCCCTAGCGAGGCAGATACGCAGTATTTT
CAWSAPSEADTQYF
>TRBJ2-3|NA|NA|TRBV11-2
TGTGCCAGCAGCCCCGGGAGCGAAGATACGCAGTATTTT
CASSPGSEDTQYF
>TRBJ1-1|NA|NA|TRBV29-1
TGCAGCGTGGAGATCGGGACTGAAGCTTTCTTT
CSVEIGTEAFF
>TRBJ2-3|few|NA|TRBV6-5
TGTGCCAGCAGTTACGTCCAGGGGAGTGTGACAGATACGCAGTATTTT
CASSYVQGSVTDTQYF
>TRBJ1-2|NA|NA|TRBV20-1
TGCAGTGCCATAGACAGATATGGCTACACCTTC
CSAIDRYGYTF
>TRBJ2-7|NA|NA|TRBV7-2
TGTGCCAGCAGCTTAGGCCGGGGGAGCTACGAGCAGTACTTC
CASSLGRGSYEQYF
>TRBJ2-1|few|NA|TRBV7-6
TGTGCCAGCAGCTTGGAAGCTAGCACCTACAATGAGCAGTTCTTC
CASSLEASTYNEQFF
>TRBJ2-1|NA|TRBD2|TRBV7-8
TGTGCCAGCAGCTCCCGACTAGCGGGAGTGGCTGGTGAGCAGTTCTTC
CASSSRLAGVAGEQFF
>TRBJ1-5|NA|NA|TRBV6-1
TGTGCCAGCAGTGAAGAAATAAGGGGAAATCAGCCCCAGCATTTT
CASSEEIRGNQPQHF
>TRBJ2-7|NA|TRBD1|TRBV7-9
TGTGCCAGCAGCTTAGTGACAGGGGCTCCTCAGTACTTC
CASSLVTGAPQYF
>TRBJ2-2|NA|NA|TRBV4-2
TGTGCCAGCAGCCAAGTGGGAGGGGGCCAAGGTAACACCGGGGAGCTGTTTTTT
CASSQVGGGQGNTGELFF
>TRBJ1-2|NA|NA|TRBV29-1
TGCAGCGTCCAACAGCCACTCTATGGCTACACCTTC
CSVQQPLYGYTF
>TRBJ2-7|NA|NA|TRBV9
TGTGCCAGCAGCGTAGGATATGAGGGCTACGAGCAGTACTTC
CASSVGYEGYEQYF
>TRBJ2-3|NA|NA|TRBV2
TGTGCCAGCAGTGTCCAGACAGATACGCAGTATTTT
CASSVQTDTQYF
>TRBJ2-3|NA|TRBD2|TRBV11-3
TGTGCCAGCAGCCAGGGACTAGGAGGGACGCAGTATTTT
CASSQGLGGTQYF
>TRBJ2-7|NA|TRBD1|TRBV11-2
TGTGCCAGCAGCTTAGAAGGCAGGGGGTCCTACGAGCAGTACTTC
CASSLEGRGSYEQYF
>TRBJ1-2|NA|TRBD1|TRBV4-2
TGTGCCAGCAGCCAAGACCTACAGGGGCCCTATGGCTACACCTTC
CASSQDLQGPYGYTF
>TRBJ2-7|NA|NA|TRBV27
TGTGCCAGCAGTTTATCCGGTGCTATTCCCATCAACGAGCAGTACTTC
CASSLSGAIPINEQYF
>TRBJ1-4|once|NA|TRBV19
TGTGCCAGTAGTATAAATACCAGGGATTGGAGAAAACTGTTTTTT
CASSINTRDWRKLFF
>TRBJ2-6|NA|NA|TRBV4-2
TGTGCCAGCAGCCTCTCGAGCAGCTCTGGGGCCAACGTCCTGACTTTC
CASSLSSSSGANVLTF
>TRBJ2-5|NA|NA|TRBV5-1
TGCGCCAGCAGCTTCTTGGGGGTTCAACAAGAGACCCAGTACTTC
CASSFLGVQQETQYF
>TRBJ2-7|NA|TRBD1|TRBV29-1
TGCAGCGTTCGGACAGGGGCCAACTACGAGCAGTACTTC
CSVRTGANYEQYF
>TRBJ2-7|once|TRBD2|TRBV7-2
TGTGCCAGCAGCCGGGATGGCTGGCGGGAGGGGGTTGACGAGCAGTACTTC
CASSRDGWREGVDEQYF